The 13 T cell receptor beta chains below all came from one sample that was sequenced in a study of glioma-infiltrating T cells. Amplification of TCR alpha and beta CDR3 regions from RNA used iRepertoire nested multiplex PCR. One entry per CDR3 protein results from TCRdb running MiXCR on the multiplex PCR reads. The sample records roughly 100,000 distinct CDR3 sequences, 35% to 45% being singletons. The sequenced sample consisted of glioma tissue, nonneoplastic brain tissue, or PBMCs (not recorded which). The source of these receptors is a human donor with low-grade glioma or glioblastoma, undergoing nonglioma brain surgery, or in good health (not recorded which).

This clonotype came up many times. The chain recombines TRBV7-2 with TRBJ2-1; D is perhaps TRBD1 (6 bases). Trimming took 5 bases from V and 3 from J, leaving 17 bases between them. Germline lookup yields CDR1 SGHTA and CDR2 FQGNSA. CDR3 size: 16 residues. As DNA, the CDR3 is TGTGCCAGCAGCGGAGAGTGGGGGCGAGGCTACAATGAGCAGTTCTTC. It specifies CASSGEWGRGYNEQFF.

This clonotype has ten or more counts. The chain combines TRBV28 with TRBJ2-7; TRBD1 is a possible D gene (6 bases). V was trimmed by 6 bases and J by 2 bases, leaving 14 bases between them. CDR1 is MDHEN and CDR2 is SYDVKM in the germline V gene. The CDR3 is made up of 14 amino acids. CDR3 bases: TGTGCCAGCAGCCATCTGGACAGCACCTACGAGCAGTACTTC. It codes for CASSHLDSTYEQYF. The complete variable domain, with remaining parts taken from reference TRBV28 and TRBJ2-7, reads DVKVTQSSRYLVKRTGEKVFLECVQDMDHENMFWYRQDPGLGLRLIYFSYDVKMKEKGDIPEGYSVSREKKERFSLILESASTNQTSMYLCASSHLDSTYEQYFGPGTRLTVT.

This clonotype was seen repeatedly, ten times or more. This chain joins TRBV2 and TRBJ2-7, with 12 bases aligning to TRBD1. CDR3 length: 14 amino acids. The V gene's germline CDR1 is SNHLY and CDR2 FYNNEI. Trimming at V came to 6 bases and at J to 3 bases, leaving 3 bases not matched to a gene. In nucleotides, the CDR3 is TGTGCCAGCAGGGGGACAGGGGGCTACTACGAGCAGTACTTC. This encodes CASRGTGGYYEQYF.

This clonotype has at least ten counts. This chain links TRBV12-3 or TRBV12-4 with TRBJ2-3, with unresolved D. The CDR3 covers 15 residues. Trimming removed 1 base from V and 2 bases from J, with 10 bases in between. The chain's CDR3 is CASSLGGQSTDTQYF. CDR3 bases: TGTGCCAGCAGTTTAGGTGGCCAGTCCACAGATACGCAGTATTTT.

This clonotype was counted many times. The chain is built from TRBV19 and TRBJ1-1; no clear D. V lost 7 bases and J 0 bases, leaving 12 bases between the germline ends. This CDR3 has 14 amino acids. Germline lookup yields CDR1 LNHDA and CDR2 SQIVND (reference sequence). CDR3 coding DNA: TGTGCCAGTAAGTCCGGACGATTGAACACTGAAGCTTTCTTT. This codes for CASKSGRLNTEAFF. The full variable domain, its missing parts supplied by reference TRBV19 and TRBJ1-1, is DGGITQSPKYLFRKEGQNVTLSCEQNLNHDAMYWYRQDPGQGLRLIYYSQIVNDFQKGDIAEGYSVSREKKESFPLTVTSAQKNPTAFYLCASKSGRLNTEAFFGQGTRLTVV.

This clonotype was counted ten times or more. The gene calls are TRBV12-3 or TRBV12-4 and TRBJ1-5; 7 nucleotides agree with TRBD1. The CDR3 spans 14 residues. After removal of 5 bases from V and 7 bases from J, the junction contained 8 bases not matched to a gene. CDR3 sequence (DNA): TGTGCCAGCAGTGTGACAGGGAGACAACAGCCCCAGCATTTT. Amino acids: CASSVTGRQQPQHF.

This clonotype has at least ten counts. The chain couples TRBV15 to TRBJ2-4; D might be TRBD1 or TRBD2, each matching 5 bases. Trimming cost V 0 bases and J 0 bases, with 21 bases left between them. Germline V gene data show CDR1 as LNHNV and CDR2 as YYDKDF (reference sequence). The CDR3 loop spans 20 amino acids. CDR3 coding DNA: TGTGCCACCAGCAGAGAGCGAGGGGCAGGACGTACCTTAGCCAAAAACATTCAGTACTTC. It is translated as CATSRERGAGRTLAKNIQYF.

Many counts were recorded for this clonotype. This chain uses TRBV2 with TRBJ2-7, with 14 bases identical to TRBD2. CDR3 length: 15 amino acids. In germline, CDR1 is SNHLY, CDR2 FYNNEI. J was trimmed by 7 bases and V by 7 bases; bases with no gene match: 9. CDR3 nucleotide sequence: TGTGCCAGCATGAGGACTAGCGGGAGGAATGGTGAGCAGTACTTC. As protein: CASMRTSGRNGEQYF.

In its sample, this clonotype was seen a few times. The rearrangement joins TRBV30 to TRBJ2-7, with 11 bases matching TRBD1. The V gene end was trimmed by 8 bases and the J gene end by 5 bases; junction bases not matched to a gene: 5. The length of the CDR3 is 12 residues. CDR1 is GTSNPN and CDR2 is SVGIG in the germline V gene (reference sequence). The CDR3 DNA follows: TGTGCCAGTCCGGGACAGGGGGACGAGCAGTACTTC. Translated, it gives CASPGQGDEQYF.

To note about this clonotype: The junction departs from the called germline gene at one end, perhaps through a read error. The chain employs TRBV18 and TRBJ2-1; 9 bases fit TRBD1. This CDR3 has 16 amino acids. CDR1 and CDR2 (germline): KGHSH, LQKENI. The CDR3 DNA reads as TGTGCCAGCTCACCCCCGGACAGGGGCCTTTCCAATGAGAAGTTCTTC. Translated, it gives CASSPPDRGLSNEKFF.

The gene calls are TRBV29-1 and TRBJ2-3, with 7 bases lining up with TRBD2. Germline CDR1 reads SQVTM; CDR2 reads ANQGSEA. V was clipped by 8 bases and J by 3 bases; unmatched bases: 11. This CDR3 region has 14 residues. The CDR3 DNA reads TGCAGCCTATCAAGGGGCGGGAGTACAGATACGCAGTATTTT. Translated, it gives CSLSRGGSTDTQYF.

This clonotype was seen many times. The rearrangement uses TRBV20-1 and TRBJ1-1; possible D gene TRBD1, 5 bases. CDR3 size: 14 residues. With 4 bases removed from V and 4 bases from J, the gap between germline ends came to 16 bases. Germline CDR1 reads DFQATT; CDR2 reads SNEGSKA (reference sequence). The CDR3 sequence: CSANQPGTRTEAFF. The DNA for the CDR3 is TGCAGTGCTAACCAACCGGGGACCCGCACTGAAGCTTTCTTT.

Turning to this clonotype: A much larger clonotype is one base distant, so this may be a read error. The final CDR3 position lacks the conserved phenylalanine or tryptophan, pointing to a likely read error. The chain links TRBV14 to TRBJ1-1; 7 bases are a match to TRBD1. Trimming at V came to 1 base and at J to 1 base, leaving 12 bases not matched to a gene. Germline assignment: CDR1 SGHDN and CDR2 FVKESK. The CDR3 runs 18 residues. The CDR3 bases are TGTGCCAGCAGCCAAGGCAGGACAGGACAAAATGAGAACACTGAAGCTTTCCTT. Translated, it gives CASSQGRTGQNENTEAFL.